These 3 T cell receptor beta chains were all obtained from the same sample, sequenced in a study of early T cells in non-severe SARS-CoV-2 infection. Via MiXCR, TCRdb re-called the 5' RACE reads, giving one row per CDR3 protein. The data hold over 80,000 distinct CDR3 sequences, with 11% to 15% observed a single time. The sequenced material came from whole blood. The receptor source for this set is an adult who was a healthcare worker with PCR-confirmed SARS-CoV-2 infection or an uninfected control (not recorded which).

This clonotype is medium-sized. The V gene is TRBV7-9, the J gene TRBJ2-5, with 7 bases matching TRBD1. This CDR3 contains 14 residues. CDR1 and CDR2 from the germline V gene are SEHNR and FQNEAQ (reference sequence). The V gene end was trimmed by 2 bases and the J gene end by 3 bases; junction bases not matched to a gene: 3. The DNA for the CDR3 is TGTGCCAGCAGCTTATGGGACAGAAAAGAGACCCAGTACTTC. This gives the protein CASSLWDRKETQYF. Looking up the rest from reference TRBV7-9 and TRBJ2-5 gives the full variable domain: DTGVSQNPRHKITKRGQNVTFRCDPISEHNRLYWYRQTLGQGPEFLTYFQNEAQLEKSRLLSDRFSAERPKGSFSTLEIQRTEQGDSAMYLCASSLWDRKETQYFGPGTRLLVL.

The chain is built from TRBV10-2 and TRBJ2-7; 11 bases map to TRBD1. Losses at the gene ends were 8 bases for V and 0 bases for J; bases not matched to a gene: 9. This CDR3 is 16 amino acids long. CDR1 and CDR2 (germline): WSHSY, SAAADI. The CDR3 DNA reads TGCGCCAGCGGAGGTTTAGGGACAGGGGGCTCCTACGAGCAGTACTTC. It yields the protein CASGGLGTGGSYEQYF.

This clonotype has just one count. V gene TRBV27 combines with J gene TRBJ1-2; tentatively, D is TRBD1 (6 bases). The CDR3 covers 14 residues. From germline, CDR1 is MNHEY and CDR2 SMNVEV (reference sequence). The V and J ends lost 0 bases and 8 bases respectively, with 13 bases between them. CDR3 bases: TGTGCCAGCAGTTTATCCGGGGGGCAGTTAGGCTACACCTTC. It translates to CASSLSGGQLGYTF.